Listed here are 22 T cell receptor beta chains from one sample, sequenced in a study of Tregs in tolerant kidney transplant recipients. These receptors' antigens are unknown. The assay was immunoSEQ multiplex PCR, and TCRdb's table has in-frame clones only and misses some. The sample shows approximately 41,000 clones, around 95% of them seen only once. The source material was Tregs from blood cultured with allogeneic cells. These receptors originate from a human donor in good health.

This clone was observed a handful of times. J is TRBJ2-7 and V is TRBV5-1; D not resolved. The CDR3 spans 12 residues. The ends were cut back, 0 bases at V and 4 bases at J, with 5 bases in the middle. CDR1 is SGHRS and CDR2 is YFSETQ in the germline V gene. In nucleotides, the CDR3 is TGCGCCAGCAGCTTGGACCGTTACGAGCAGTACTTC. As protein: CASSLDRYEQYF.

V is TRBV30 and J is TRBJ2-5; 11 nucleotides agree with TRBD2. J was trimmed by 4 bases and V by 3 bases; bases with no gene match: 10. This CDR3 has 16 amino acids. CDR1 and CDR2 (germline): GTSNPN, SVGIG (reference sequence). The DNA for the CDR3 is TGTGCCTGGAGAAGTAGGCTAGCGGGGGGAAGAGAGACCCAGTACTTC. It codes for CAWRSRLAGGRETQYF.

This rearrangement joins TRBV5-5 to TRBJ2-7; D call uncertain. The V gene's germline CDR1 is SGHKS and CDR2 YYEKEE (reference sequence). Trimming left V 1 base short and J 0 bases short, with 8 bases between. CDR3 length: 14 residues. The CDR3 reads CASSLSLSSYEQYF. In DNA, the CDR3 is TGTGCCAGCAGCTTGTCTCTAAGCTCCTACGAGCAGTACTTC.

V usage is TRBV6-5 and J usage is TRBJ2-7; TRBD1 matches 8 bases. The CDR3 is 15 amino acids. The V gene end was trimmed by 1 base and the J gene end by 2 bases; junction bases not matched to a gene: 4. Per the germline V gene, CDR1 is MNHEY and CDR2 is SVGAGI. CDR3 region: CASSYYGRGPYEQYF. In nucleotides, the CDR3 is TGTGCCAGCAGTTACTATGGCAGGGGGCCCTACGAGCAGTACTTC.

CDR3 sequence reads: CASSQDRENTEAFF. The CDR3, as DNA: TGTGCCAGCAGTCAGGACAGGGAGAACACTGAAGCTTTCTTT. The chain couples TRBV2 to TRBJ1-1; TRBD1 agrees at 8 bases. There are 14 residues in the CDR3. CDR1 and CDR2 from the germline V gene are SNHLY and FYNNEI. Trimming at V came to 5 bases and at J to 1 base, leaving 3 bases not matched to a gene.

This chain connects TRBV6-5 to TRBJ2-6; no firm D call. The ends were cut back, 0 bases at V and 4 bases at J, with 4 bases in the middle. The CDR3 consists of 14 residues. Germline assignment: CDR1 MNHEY and CDR2 SVGAGI. The CDR3 DNA reads as TGTGCCAGCAGTTACTCGTCCGGGGCCAACGTCCTGACTTTC. Translated: CASSYSSGANVLTF.

The table lists this clone with a count of one. The chain joins TRBV5-6 to TRBJ2-5; D not resolved. Germline V lookup: CDR1 SGHDT, CDR2 YYEEEE. The CDR3 sequence is 12 residues long. V lost 2 bases, J lost 1 base, and 3 bases lay in between. The CDR3 DNA follows: TGTGCCAGCAGCTTTGTCCAAGAGACCCAGTACTTC. As protein: CASSFVQETQYF.

The chain couples TRBV5-1 to TRBJ2-3, with D perhaps matching TRBD1 or TRBD2 (6 bases each). CDR1 and CDR2 from the germline V gene are SGHRS and YFSETQ. The V end lost 5 bases, the J end lost 4 bases, and 14 bases lay between the germline ends. The CDR3 is 14 residues long. The CDR3 spells CASSVGGRADTQYF. For the CDR3, the DNA is TGCGCCAGCAGTGTGGGGGGCCGAGCAGATACGCAGTATTTT.

This clone was found once. V usage is TRBV11-2 and J usage is TRBJ2-7, with D perhaps being TRBD1 or TRBD2 (5 bases each). Germline values: CDR1 SGHAT, CDR2 FQNNGV. The CDR3 sequence is 16 residues long. Trimming removed 5 bases at V and 4 bases at J, with 21 bases between. DNA of the CDR3: TGTGCCAGCAGCCCTGGGGGAGCGTCTGACTATTACGAGCAGTACTTC. This sequence encodes CASSPGGASDYYEQYF.

V usage is TRBV11-3 and J usage is TRBJ2-1; 13 bases are shared with TRBD2. Germline lookup yields CDR1 SGHNT and CDR2 YENEEA. The CDR3 has 14 amino acids. V lost 4 bases to trimming and J lost 7 bases; unmatched junction nucleotides: 1. CDR3 amino acids: CASSWTSGGNEQFF. DNA for the CDR3: TGTGCCAGCAGCTGGACTAGCGGGGGAAATGAGCAGTTCTTC.

V is TRBV7-9 and J is TRBJ2-5; D is unclear. The CDR3 extends over 11 amino acids. V lost 6 bases and J 13 bases, leaving 15 bases between the germline ends. The germline gives CDR1 SEHNR, CDR2 FQNEAQ (reference sequence). CDR3 region: CASSPLSPPYF. In nucleotides, the CDR3 is TGTGCCAGCAGTCCTCTGTCCCCTCCGTACTTC.

The genes are TRBV5-1 and TRBJ2-5, with D possibly being TRBD1 (5 bases). CDR1 and CDR2 (germline): SGHRS, YFSETQ. V was trimmed by 1 base and J by 3 bases, leaving 10 bases between them. The CDR3 has 14 residues. The CDR3 DNA reads as TGCGCCAGCAGCTTGTTGGCAGGGAAAGAGACCCAGTACTTC. Translating it yields CASSLLAGKETQYF.

V gene TRBV11-2 combines with J gene TRBJ2-7; D is uncertain. V shed 4 bases and J shed 3 bases, with 16 bases lying between them. The CDR3 runs 15 residues. Germline CDR1 and CDR2: SGHAT and FQNNGV. The DNA of the CDR3 is TGTGCCAGCAGCTACGGATTCCCCTTCTACTACGAGCAGTACTTC. Its translation: CASSYGFPFYYEQYF.

The chain recombines TRBV10-3 with TRBJ2-7; D perhaps matches TRBD2 (6 bases). The germline V gene has CDR1 ENHRY and CDR2 SYGVKD. The length of the CDR3 is 15 residues. The V end was cut by 3 bases, the J end by 3 bases, with 15 bases between. The CDR3, as DNA: TGTGCCATCAGTGACTCCCGTACGGGGGTCTACGAGCAGTACTTC. This codes for CAISDSRTGVYEQYF.

J is TRBJ2-1 and V is TRBV18; 12 bases map to TRBD2. The germline gives CDR1 KGHSH, CDR2 LQKENI. CDR3 size: 15 residues. J was trimmed by 7 bases and V by 1 base; bases with no gene match: 2. As DNA, the CDR3 is TGTGCCAGCTCACCACGCACTAGCGGGGGGAATGAGCAGTTCTTC. This gives the protein CASSPRTSGGNEQFF.

V is TRBV30 and J is TRBJ2-7, with D hard to call. The CDR3 consists of 12 residues. The germline V and J ends were trimmed by 3 bases and 6 bases, with 12 bases remaining between them. Germline-derived CDR1 and CDR2 are GTSNPN and SVGIG (reference sequence). The CDR3, as DNA: TGTGCCTGGAGCGCCGCCGGTTTCGAGCAGTACTTC. Translated: CAWSAAGFEQYF.

The gene calls are TRBV5-4 and TRBJ1-2; possibly TRBD1 for D (5 bases). The CDR3 runs to 13 residues. The V gene's germline CDR1 is SGHNT and CDR2 YYREEE (reference sequence). V lost 4 bases and J lost 2, with 9 bases in between. The CDR3 DNA is TGTGCCAGCAGCCTGGGACCGAACTATGGCTACACCTTC. Protein product: CASSLGPNYGYTF.

The CDR3 nucleotides read TGTGCCAGCAGCCCCAACTTGGAAGAGACCCAGTACTTC. Translating gives CASSPNLEETQYF. The rearrangement joins TRBV11-2 to TRBJ2-5; no clear D. The CDR3 runs to 13 residues. Germline V lookup: CDR1 SGHAT, CDR2 FQNNGV. Between the trimmed V and J ends, which lost 5 bases and 3 bases, there was a span of 10 bases.

The genes are TRBV11-2 and TRBJ2-1; 7 positions match TRBD2. This CDR3 has 15 residues. Per germline, CDR1 SGHAT and CDR2 FQNNGV. Trimming took 3 bases from V and 2 from J; bases not matched to a gene: 4. The CDR3 DNA reads as TGTGCCAGCAGCTTGAGCGGGACCACCTACAATGAGCAGTTCTTC. Encoded protein: CASSLSGTTYNEQFF.

The gene calls are TRBV10-1 and TRBJ2-3; 7 bases are shared with TRBD2. CDR1 and CDR2 (germline): WNHNN, SYGVQD (reference sequence). V trimming: 3 bases; J trimming: 2 bases; junction bases outside the gene matches: 2. This CDR3 is built from 14 residues. The CDR3 nucleotides read TGCGCCAGCAGTGAACGGGGGGACACAGATACGCAGTATTTT. It encodes CASSERGDTDTQYF.

The rearrangement uses TRBV6-1 and TRBJ2-1, with 13 bases fitting TRBD2. The V gene's germline CDR1 is MNHNS and CDR2 SASEGT. The CDR3 length is 15 residues. J gave up 8 bases and V 7 bases, and 8 bases lay outside the gene matches. Here the CDR3 reads CASIRGLAGVDEQFF. CDR3 nucleotides: TGTGCCAGCATCCGCGGACTAGCGGGGGTCGATGAGCAGTTCTTC.

V gene TRBV29-1 combines with J gene TRBJ1-4; 7 bases are shared with TRBD1. V gave up 5 bases and J gave up 3 bases; unmatched junction bases: 9. Germline loops: CDR1 SQVTM, CDR2 ANQGSEA. The CDR3 is made up of 15 amino acids. CDR3 residues: CSVRTGTVSNEKLFF. CDR3 DNA sequence: TGCAGCGTTAGAACCGGGACAGTTTCTAATGAAAAACTGTTTTTT.